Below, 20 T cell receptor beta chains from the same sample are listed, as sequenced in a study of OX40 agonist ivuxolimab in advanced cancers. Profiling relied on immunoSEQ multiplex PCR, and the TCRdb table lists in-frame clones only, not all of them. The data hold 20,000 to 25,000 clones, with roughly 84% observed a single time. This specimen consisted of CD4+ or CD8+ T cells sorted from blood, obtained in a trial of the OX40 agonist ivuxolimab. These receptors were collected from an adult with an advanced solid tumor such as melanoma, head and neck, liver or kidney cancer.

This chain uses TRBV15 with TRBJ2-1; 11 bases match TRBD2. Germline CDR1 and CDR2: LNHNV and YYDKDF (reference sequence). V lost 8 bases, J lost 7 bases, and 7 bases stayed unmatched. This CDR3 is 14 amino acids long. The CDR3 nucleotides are TGTGCCACCTTTACTAGCGGGAGAAGAAATGAGCAGTTCTTC. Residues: CATFTSGRRNEQFF.

CDR3 in amino acids: CATSRGRRGDGYTF. CDR3 nucleotide sequence: TGTGCCACCAGCAGAGGCCGTCGGGGGGATGGCTACACCTTC. The chain couples TRBV15 to TRBJ1-2; possibly TRBD1 for D (5 bases). Germline V gene sequence: CDR1 LNHNV, CDR2 YYDKDF (reference sequence). V lost 1 base and J lost 6, with 12 bases in between. CDR3 size: 14 residues.

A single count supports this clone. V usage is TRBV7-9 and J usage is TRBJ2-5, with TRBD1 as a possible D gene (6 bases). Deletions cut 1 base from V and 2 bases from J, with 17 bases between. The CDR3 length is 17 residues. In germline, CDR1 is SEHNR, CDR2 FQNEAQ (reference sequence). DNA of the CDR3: TGTGCCAGCAGCTTAGGAGTTAGAGGGGACACTCAAGAGACCCAGTACTTC. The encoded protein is CASSLGVRGDTQETQYF.

CDR3 nucleotide sequence: TGTGCCAGCAGCTCGGTCATAGGGAGCGAGCAGTACTTC. It codes for CASSSVIGSEQYF. This chain connects TRBV7-6 to TRBJ2-7; perhaps TRBD2 as D (5 bases). Between the trimmed V and J ends, which lost 4 bases and 6 bases, there was a span of 13 bases. CDR1 and CDR2 from the germline V gene are SGHVS and FNYEAQ. The CDR3 loop spans 13 amino acids. The full variable domain, rest sourced from reference TRBV7-6 and TRBJ2-7, is GAGVSQSPRYKVTKRGQDVALRCDPISGHVSLYWYRQALGQGPEFLTYFNYEAQQDKSGLPNDRFSAERPEGSISTLTIQRTEQRDSAMYRCASSSVIGSEQYFGPGTRLTVT.

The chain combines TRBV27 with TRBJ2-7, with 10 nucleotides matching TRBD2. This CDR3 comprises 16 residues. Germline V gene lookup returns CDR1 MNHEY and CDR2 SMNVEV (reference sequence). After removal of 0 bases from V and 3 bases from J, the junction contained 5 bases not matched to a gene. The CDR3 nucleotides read TGTGCCAGCAGTTTATCTAGCGGGAGGCCCCTCTACGAGCAGTACTTC. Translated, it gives CASSLSSGRPLYEQYF.

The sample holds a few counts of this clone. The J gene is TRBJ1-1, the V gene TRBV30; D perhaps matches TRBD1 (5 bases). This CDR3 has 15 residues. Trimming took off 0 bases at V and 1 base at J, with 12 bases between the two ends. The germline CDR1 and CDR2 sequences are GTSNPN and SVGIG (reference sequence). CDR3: CAWSVSGGRNTEAFF. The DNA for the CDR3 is TGTGCCTGGAGTGTAAGCGGGGGAAGGAACACTGAAGCTTTCTTT. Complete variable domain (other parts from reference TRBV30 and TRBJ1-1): SQTIHQWPATLVQPVGSPLSLECTVEGTSNPNLYWYRQAAGRGLQLLFYSVGIGQISSEVPQNLSASRPQDRQFILSSKKLLLSDSGFYLCAWSVSGGRNTEAFFGQGTRLTVV.

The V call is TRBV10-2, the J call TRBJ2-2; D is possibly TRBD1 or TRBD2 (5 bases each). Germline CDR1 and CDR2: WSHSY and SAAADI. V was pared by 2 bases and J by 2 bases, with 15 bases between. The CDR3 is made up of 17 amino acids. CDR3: CASSELLPGRNTGELFF. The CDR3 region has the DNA TGCGCCAGCAGTGAGCTGCTCCCAGGGAGAAACACCGGGGAGCTGTTTTTT.

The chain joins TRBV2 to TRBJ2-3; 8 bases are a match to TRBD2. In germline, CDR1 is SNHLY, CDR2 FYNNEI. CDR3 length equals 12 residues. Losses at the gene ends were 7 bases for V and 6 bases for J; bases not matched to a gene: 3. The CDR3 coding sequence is TGTGCCAGCATCACGGGGGGGGATACGCAGTATTTT. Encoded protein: CASITGGDTQYF.

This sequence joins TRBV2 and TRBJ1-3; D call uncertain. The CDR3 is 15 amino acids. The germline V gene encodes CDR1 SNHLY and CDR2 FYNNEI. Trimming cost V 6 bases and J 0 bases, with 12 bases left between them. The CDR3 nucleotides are TGTGCCAGCAGAACTGGACTGGACTCTGGAAACACCATATATTTT. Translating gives CASRTGLDSGNTIYF.

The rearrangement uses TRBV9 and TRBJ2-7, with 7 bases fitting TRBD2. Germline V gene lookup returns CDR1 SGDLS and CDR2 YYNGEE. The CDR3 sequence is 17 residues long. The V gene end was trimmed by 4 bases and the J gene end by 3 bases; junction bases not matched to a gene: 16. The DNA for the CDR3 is TGTGCCAGCAGCCCATCGGGGAGGGGTACGAGAGGCTACGAGCAGTACTTC. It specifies CASSPSGRGTRGYEQYF.

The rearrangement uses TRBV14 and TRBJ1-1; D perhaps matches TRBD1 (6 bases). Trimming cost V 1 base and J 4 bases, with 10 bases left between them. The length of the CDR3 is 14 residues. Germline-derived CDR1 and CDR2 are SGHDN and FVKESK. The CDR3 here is CASSQVGGGTEAFF. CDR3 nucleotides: TGTGCCAGCAGCCAAGTAGGGGGGGGCACTGAAGCTTTCTTT.

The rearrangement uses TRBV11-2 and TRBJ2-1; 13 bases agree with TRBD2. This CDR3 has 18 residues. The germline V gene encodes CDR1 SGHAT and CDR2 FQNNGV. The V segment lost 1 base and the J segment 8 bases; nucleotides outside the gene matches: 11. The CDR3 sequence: CASSLVWPGLAGLDEQFF. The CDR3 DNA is TGTGCCAGCAGCTTAGTTTGGCCGGGACTAGCGGGACTCGATGAGCAGTTCTTC. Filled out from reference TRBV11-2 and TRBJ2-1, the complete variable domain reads EAGVAQSPRYKIIEKRQSVAFWCNPISGHATLYWYQQILGQGPKLLIQFQNNGVVDDSQLPKDRFSAERLKGVDSTLKIQPAKLEDSAVYLCASSLVWPGLAGLDEQFFGPGTRLTVL.

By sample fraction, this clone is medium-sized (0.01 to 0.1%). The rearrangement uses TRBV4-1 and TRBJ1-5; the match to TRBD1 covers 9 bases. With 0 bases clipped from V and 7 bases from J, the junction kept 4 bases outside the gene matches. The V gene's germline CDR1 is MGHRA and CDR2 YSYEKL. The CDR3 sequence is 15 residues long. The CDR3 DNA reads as TGCGCCAGCAGCCAAGAGACAGGGGGTATACAGCCCCAGCATTTT. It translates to CASSQETGGIQPQHF.

In DNA, the CDR3 is TGTGCCAGCAGCCCCAGGGGGGGAGAGACCCAGTACTTC. This sequence encodes CASSPRGGETQYF. The genes are TRBV5-6 and TRBJ2-5; D tentatively reads TRBD1 or TRBD2 (7 bases each). Germline CDR1 is SGHDT and CDR2 is YYEEEE. The CDR3 spans 13 residues. V lost 4 bases and J lost 4, with 11 bases in between.

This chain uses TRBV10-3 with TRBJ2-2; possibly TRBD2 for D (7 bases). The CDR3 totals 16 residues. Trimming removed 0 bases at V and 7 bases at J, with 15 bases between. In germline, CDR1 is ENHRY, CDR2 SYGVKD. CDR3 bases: TGTGCCATCAGTGAGTCGACGCAGGGGACTATCGGGGAGCTGTTTTTT. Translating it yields CAISESTQGTIGELFF.

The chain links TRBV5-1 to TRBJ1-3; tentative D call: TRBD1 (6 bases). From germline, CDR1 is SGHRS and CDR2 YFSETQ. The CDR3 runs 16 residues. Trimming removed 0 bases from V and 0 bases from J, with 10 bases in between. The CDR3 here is CASSLGQASSGNTIYF. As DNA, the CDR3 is TGCGCCAGCAGCTTGGGACAGGCGAGCTCTGGAAACACCATATATTTT.

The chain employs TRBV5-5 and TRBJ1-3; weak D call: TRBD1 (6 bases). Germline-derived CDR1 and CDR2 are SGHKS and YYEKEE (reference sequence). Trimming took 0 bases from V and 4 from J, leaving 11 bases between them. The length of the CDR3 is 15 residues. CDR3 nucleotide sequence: TGTGCCAGCAGCTTGGACAGGGCCGCAGGAAACACCATATATTTT. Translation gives CASSLDRAAGNTIYF.

CDR3 loop: CASSSEDNEKLFF. The CDR3 nucleotides are TGTGCCAGCAGCTCCGAAGATAATGAAAAACTGTTTTTT. The chain recombines TRBV7-2 with TRBJ1-4, with D unclear. The ends were cut back, 4 bases at V and 4 bases at J, with 7 bases in the middle. The CDR3 totals 13 residues. Per germline, CDR1 SGHTA and CDR2 FQGNSA.

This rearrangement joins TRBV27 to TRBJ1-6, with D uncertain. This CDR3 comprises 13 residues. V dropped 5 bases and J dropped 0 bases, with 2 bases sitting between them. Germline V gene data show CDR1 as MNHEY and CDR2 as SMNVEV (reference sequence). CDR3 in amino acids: CASSPSYNSPLHF. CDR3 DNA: TGTGCCAGCAGTCCCTCCTATAATTCACCCCTCCACTTT.

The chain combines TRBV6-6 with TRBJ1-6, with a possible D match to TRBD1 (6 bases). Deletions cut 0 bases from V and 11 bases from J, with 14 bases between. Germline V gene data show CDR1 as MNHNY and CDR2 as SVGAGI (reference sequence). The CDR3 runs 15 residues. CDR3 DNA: TGTGCCAGCAGTTACTCTGGGGACAAAATTCCACCCCTCCACTTT. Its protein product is CASSYSGDKIPPLHF.